The clone carrying this T cell receptor beta chain showed up just a few times. What it binds is not known. The CDR3 has 17 amino acids. CDR1 and CDR2 (germline): SGHTA, FQGTGA. V lost 4 bases and J 0 bases, leaving 18 bases between the germline ends. The data stem from a study of long-term antiretroviral therapy in people with HIV. Investigators performed immunoSEQ version v3.0 at survey level. Profiled with immunoSEQ multiplex PCR; TCRdb holds only in-frame clones, not every one. The sample consists of 20,000 to 25,000 clones, over 90% of them appearing once. Treated in the United States were all of the participants with HIV. Study-level results: Diversity went up after ART and still fell short of transplant donor controls. ART adherence, viral resistance and therapy changes were not recorded. Repertoire composition at all time points was dominated by clones that had expanded before ART.

The source material was unsorted PBMCs, sampled 4.4 years after starting antiretroviral therapy. The receptor's source is a woman in her forties or fifties with HIV. This chain uses TRBV7-3 with TRBJ1-1, with D maybe TRBD1 (5 bases). CDR3: CASSSTVGGGMNTEAFF. In DNA, the CDR3 is TGTGCCAGCAGCTCCACCGTGGGGGGTGGGATGAACACTGAAGCTTTCTTT.